A single T cell receptor (beta chain) is shown here with its context. The ends lost 6 bases at V and 4 bases at J; junction bases unmatched: 7. Per the germline V gene, CDR1 is SNHLY and CDR2 is FYNNEI. The CDR3 is 14 residues long. This entry belongs to a study of blood T cell repertoires in COVID-19. Clones were read by immunoSEQ multiplex PCR, and TCRdb kept only the in-frame ones, dropping some. This sample has 200,000 to 300,000 clones; 75% to 90% occur once, and the top ten carry 7.2%. The chain couples TRBV2 to TRBJ1-2; TRBD1 agrees at 8 bases. This clonotype was sampled from a man in his sixties who had recovered from COVID-19. Specimen: peripheral blood. CDR3 residues: CASRGQVAFYGYTF. Here the CDR3 DNA reads TGTGCCAGCAGGGGACAGGTCGCCTTCTATGGCTACACCTTC.